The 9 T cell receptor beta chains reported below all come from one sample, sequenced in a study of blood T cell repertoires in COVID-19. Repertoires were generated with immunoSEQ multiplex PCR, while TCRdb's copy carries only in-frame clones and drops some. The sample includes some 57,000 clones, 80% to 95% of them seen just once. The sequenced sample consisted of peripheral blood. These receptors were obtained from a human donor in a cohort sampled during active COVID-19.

The CDR3 loop is CASSGRGRESPYEQYF. CDR3 nucleotide sequence: TGTGCCAGCTCGGGGCGGGGTCGGGAATCCCCCTACGAGCAGTACTTC. The gene calls are TRBV27 and TRBJ2-7; possible D gene TRBD2, 6 bases. Germline V gene data show CDR1 as MNHEY and CDR2 as SMNVEV (reference sequence). Between the trimmed V and J ends, which lost 8 bases and 2 bases, there was a span of 22 bases. This CDR3 region has 16 residues.

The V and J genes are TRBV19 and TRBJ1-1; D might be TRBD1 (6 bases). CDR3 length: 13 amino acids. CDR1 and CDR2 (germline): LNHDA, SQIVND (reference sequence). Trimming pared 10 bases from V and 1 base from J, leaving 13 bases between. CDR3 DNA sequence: TGTGCCACGGAACGGACAGCGAACACTGAAGCTTTCTTT. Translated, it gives CATERTANTEAFF.

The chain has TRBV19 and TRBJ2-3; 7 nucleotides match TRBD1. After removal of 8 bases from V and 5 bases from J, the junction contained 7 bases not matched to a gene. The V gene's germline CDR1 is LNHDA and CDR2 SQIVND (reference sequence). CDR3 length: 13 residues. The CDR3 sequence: CASRRTGGDTQYF. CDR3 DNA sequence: TGTGCCAGTCGCCGGACAGGAGGAGATACGCAGTATTTT.

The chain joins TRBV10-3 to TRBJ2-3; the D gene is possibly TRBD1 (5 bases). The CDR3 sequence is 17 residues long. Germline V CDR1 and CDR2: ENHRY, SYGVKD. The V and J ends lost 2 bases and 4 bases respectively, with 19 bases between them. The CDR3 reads CAISEPRHGAGPDTQYF. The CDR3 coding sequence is TGTGCCATCAGTGAGCCCCGTCATGGGGCCGGGCCAGATACGCAGTATTTT.

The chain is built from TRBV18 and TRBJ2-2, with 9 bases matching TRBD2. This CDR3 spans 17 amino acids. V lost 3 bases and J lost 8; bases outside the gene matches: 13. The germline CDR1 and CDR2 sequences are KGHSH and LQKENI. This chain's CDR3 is CASSPGSGRSVPGELFF. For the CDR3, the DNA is TGTGCCAGCTCACCCGGGAGCGGGAGGAGTGTTCCGGGGGAGCTGTTTTTT.

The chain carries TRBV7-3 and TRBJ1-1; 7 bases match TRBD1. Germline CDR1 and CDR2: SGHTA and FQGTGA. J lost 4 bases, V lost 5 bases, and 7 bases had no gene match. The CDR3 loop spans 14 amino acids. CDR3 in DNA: TGTGCCAGCAGCCTAGGGACAGTGGGCACTGAAGCTTTCTTT. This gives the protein CASSLGTVGTEAFF.

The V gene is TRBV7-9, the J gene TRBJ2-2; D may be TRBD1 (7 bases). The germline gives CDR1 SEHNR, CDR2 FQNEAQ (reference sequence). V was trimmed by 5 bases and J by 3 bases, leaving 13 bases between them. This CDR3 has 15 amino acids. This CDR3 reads CASSLVRGDTGELFF. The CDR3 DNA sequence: TGTGCCAGCAGCCTAGTCAGGGGGGACACCGGGGAGCTGTTTTTT.

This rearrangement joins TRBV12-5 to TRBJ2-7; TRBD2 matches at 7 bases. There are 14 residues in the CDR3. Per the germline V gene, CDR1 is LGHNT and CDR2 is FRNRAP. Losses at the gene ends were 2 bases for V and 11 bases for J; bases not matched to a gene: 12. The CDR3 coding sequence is TGTGCTAGTGGTTTGCTGCCGGGAGGCCCCCGGAAGTACTTC. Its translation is CASGLLPGGPRKYF.

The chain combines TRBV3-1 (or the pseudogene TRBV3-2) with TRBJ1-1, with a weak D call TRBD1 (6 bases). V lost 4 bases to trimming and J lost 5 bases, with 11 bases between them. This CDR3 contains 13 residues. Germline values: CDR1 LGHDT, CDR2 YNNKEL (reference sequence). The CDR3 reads CASSPRGWTEAFF. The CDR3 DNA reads TGTGCCAGCAGCCCCAGGGGTTGGACTGAAGCTTTCTTT.